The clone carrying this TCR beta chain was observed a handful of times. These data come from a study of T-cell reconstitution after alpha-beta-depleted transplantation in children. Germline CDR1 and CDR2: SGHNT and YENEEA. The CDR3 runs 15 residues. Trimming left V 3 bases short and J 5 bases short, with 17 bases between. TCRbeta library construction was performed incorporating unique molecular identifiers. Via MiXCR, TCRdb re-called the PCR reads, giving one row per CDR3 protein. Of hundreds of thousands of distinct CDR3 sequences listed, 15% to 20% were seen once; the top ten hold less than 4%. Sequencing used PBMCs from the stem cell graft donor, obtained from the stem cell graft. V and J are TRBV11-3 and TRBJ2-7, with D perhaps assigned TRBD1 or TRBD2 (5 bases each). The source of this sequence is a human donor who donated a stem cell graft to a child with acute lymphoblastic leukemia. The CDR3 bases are TGTGCCAGCAGCTTCAGGGCCCCGGGGATACACGAGCAGTACTTC. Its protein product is CASSFRAPGIHEQYF.